Below, one T cell receptor (beta chain) is given with its context. Assay used: immunoSEQ multiplex PCR; TCRdb lists only in-frame clones, some missing. The sample holds about 66,000 clones, nearly 98% seen once. The data belong to a study of cytomegalovirus exposure and HLA in healthy donors. V was pared by 0 bases and J by 3 bases, with 10 bases of the junction left unmatched. Germline V gene sequence: CDR1 SGDLS, CDR2 YYNGEE. CDR3 length: 17 residues. The sequenced sample consisted of PBMCs. The rearrangement uses TRBV9 and TRBJ2-7; 9 bases agree with TRBD1. This TCR was recovered from a woman between 18 and 29 years old in good health and CMV-seropositive. CDR3 DNA sequence: TGTGCCAGCAGCGTAGACTCTGCCTGGGACAGGGACTACGAGCAGTACTTC. It codes for CASSVDSAWDRDYEQYF.